Each of the 2 T cell receptor beta chains below was sequenced from the same sample in a study of blood T cell repertoires in COVID-19. Here immunoSEQ multiplex PCR was the method, and the copy in TCRdb shows in-frame clones only, minus some. The sample lists about 87,000 clones, approximately 83% occurring once. What was sequenced was peripheral blood. Source of these receptors: a woman aged 70-85 years with acute or convalescent COVID-19.

The V gene is TRBV2, the J gene TRBJ1-5, with 8 bases fitting TRBD1. The CDR3 loop spans 14 amino acids. Germline assignment: CDR1 SNHLY and CDR2 FYNNEI. V lost 6 bases, J lost 0 bases, and 1 base stayed unmatched. The CDR3 is CASRDRVSNQPQHF. In nucleotides, the CDR3 is TGTGCCAGCAGGGACAGGGTTAGCAATCAGCCCCAGCATTTT.

This sequence joins TRBV6-5 and TRBJ2-5; weak D call: TRBD2 (5 bases). The ends were cut back, 5 bases at V and 3 bases at J, with 10 bases in the middle. From germline, CDR1 is MNHEY and CDR2 SVGAGI. The CDR3 has 13 residues. The chain's CDR3 is CASSPDLKETQYF. In nucleotides, the CDR3 is TGTGCCAGCAGTCCGGACTTAAAAGAGACCCAGTACTTC.